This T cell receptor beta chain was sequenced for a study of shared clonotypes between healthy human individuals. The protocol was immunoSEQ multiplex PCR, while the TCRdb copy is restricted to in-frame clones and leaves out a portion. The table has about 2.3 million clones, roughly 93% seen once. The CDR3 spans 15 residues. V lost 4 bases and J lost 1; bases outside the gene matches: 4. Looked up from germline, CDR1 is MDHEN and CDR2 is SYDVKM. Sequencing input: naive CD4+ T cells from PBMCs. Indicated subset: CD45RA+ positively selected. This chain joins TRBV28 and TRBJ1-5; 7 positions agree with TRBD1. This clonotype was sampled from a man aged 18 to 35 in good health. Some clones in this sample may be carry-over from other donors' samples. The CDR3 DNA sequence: TGTGCCAGCAGTTCGGGACAGCCAAGCAATCAGCCCCAGCATTTT. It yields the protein CASSSGQPSNQPQHF.